This T cell receptor beta chain was identified in a study of early T cells in non-severe SARS-CoV-2 infection. Study background: Unsorted whole blood bulk RNA was sequenced, with unpaired chains.

Researchers tagged individual cDNA molecules with unique molecular identifiers. TCRdb redid the calling of the 5' RACE reads with MiXCR, one entry per CDR3 protein. The sample shows some 54,000 distinct CDR3 sequences, roughly 9.7% of them seen only once. Only a few counts were recorded for this clonotype. Its target is unknown. Study findings and constraints: The study's VDJdb matching favored anti-spike CD8 responses and missed private and CD4 specificities.

The length of the CDR3 is 16 residues. Germline V gives CDR1 SGHTA, CDR2 FQGNSA. The ends lost 1 base at V and 3 bases at J; junction bases unmatched: 7. This TCR came from an adult who was a healthcare worker with PCR-confirmed SARS-CoV-2 infection or an uninfected control (not recorded which). Sequenced material: whole blood. The chain links TRBV7-2 to TRBJ2-7; TRBD1 agrees at 9 bases. CDR3 in amino acids: CASSLGGTGYYYEQYF. Here the CDR3 DNA reads TGTGCCAGCAGCTTAGGAGGGACAGGGTACTACTACGAGCAGTACTTC.